The 19 T cell receptor beta chains below were found in one sample sequenced in a study of cytomegalovirus exposure and HLA in healthy donors. The PCR had 60 Vbeta and 13 Jbeta primers. The data were produced by immunoSEQ multiplex PCR, yet TCRdb's version contains in-frame clones alone and is incomplete. The table lists approximately 94,000 clones, approximately 80% of them singletons, with 4% to 5.5% in the top ten. Sequenced input: PBMCs. The receptors were sampled from a man aged 25 to 45 in good health and CMV-seropositive.

The genes are TRBV29-1 and TRBJ1-1; D may be TRBD1 (5 bases). Germline CDR1 reads SQVTM; CDR2 reads ANQGSEA. The CDR3 length is 13 residues. Trimming removed 4 bases at V and 2 bases at J, with 11 bases between. This CDR3 is CSVVGGGNTEAFF. The CDR3 DNA reads as TGCAGCGTTGTCGGGGGGGGAAACACTGAAGCTTTCTTT.

This chain's CDR3 is CASSYSVEFTDTQYF. The CDR3 coding sequence is TGTGCCAGCAGTTACTCAGTTGAGTTCACAGATACGCAGTATTTT. The rearrangement uses TRBV6-5 and TRBJ2-3, with unresolved D. The CDR3 sequence is 15 residues long. V lost 0 bases and J 2 bases, leaving 9 bases between the germline ends. CDR1 and CDR2 (germline): MNHEY, SVGAGI.

The table lists this clone with a few counts. J is TRBJ2-7 and V is TRBV27; TRBD2 agrees at 9 bases. V was clipped by 6 bases and J by 0 bases; unmatched bases: 12. CDR1 MNHEY and CDR2 SMNVEV come from the germline V gene (reference sequence). The CDR3 spans 17 residues. CDR3 nucleotide sequence: TGTGCCAGCAGGAAAGCATCTAGCGGGAAAATCTCCTACGAGCAGTACTTC. This codes for CASRKASSGKISYEQYF.

The chain joins TRBV4-3 to TRBJ2-3; 10 bases are a match to TRBD1. V dropped 4 bases and J dropped 3; count of bases not matched to a gene: 4. CDR1 is LGHNA, CDR2 YSLEER, per germline. CDR3 length: 15 amino acids. CDR3 sequence: CASSLVDRGTDTQYF. The CDR3 DNA follows: TGCGCCAGCAGCCTGGTGGACAGGGGGACAGATACGCAGTATTTT.

This clone appeared once. J is TRBJ1-3 and V is TRBV19, with TRBD1 as a possible D gene (6 bases). Trimming took 6 bases from V and 4 from J, leaving 16 bases between them. The CDR3 runs to 15 residues. Germline V gene lookup returns CDR1 LNHDA and CDR2 SQIVND (reference sequence). As DNA, the CDR3 is TGTGCCAGTAGCCTGGCACAGGGACGGGGAAACACCATATATTTT. Translating it yields CASSLAQGRGNTIYF.

CDR3 bases: TGCAGCGTTGGAGGGACAGGGGAGGGTTATGGCTACACCTTC. Residues: CSVGGTGEGYGYTF. The chain employs TRBV29-1 and TRBJ1-2; 10 nucleotides agree with TRBD1. CDR3 length: 14 amino acids. The ends lost 4 bases at V and 5 bases at J; junction bases unmatched: 7. CDR1 is SQVTM and CDR2 is ANQGSEA in the germline V gene.

This sequence joins TRBV4-3 and TRBJ2-2, with 8 nucleotides matching TRBD1. The CDR3 contains 15 residues. V lost 4 bases and J lost 3; bases outside the gene matches: 4. Germline V gene data show CDR1 as LGHNA and CDR2 as YSLEER. The CDR3 is CASSPGQGYTGELFF. CDR3 in DNA: TGCGCCAGCAGCCCCGGACAGGGTTACACCGGGGAGCTGTTTTTT.

The genes are TRBV19 and TRBJ2-6, with D possibly matching TRBD2 (5 bases). The CDR3 length is 18 residues. V dropped 5 bases and J dropped 0 bases, with 17 bases sitting between them. Germline V gene sequence: CDR1 LNHDA, CDR2 SQIVND (reference sequence). The CDR3 DNA sequence: TGTGCCAGTAGTTCGGGAAACCCCTTTGGCTCTGGGGCCAACGTCCTGACTTTC. Protein: CASSSGNPFGSGANVLTF.

This chain uses TRBV5-4 with TRBJ2-1; D possibly corresponds to TRBD2 (7 bases). The V end lost 0 bases, the J end lost 8 bases, and 21 bases lay between the germline ends. Per the germline V gene, CDR1 is SGHNT and CDR2 is YYREEE (reference sequence). CDR3 length equals 17 residues. In DNA, the CDR3 is TGTGCCAGCAGCTTGGCGGGGGGCCGGGCTAGTTTGCATGAGCAGTTCTTC. Translated, it gives CASSLAGGRASLHEQFF.

The J gene is TRBJ1-2, the V gene TRBV28; tentatively, D is TRBD1 (5 bases). The CDR3 covers 12 residues. The V gene's germline CDR1 is MDHEN and CDR2 SYDVKM. Trimming removed 8 bases at V and 0 bases at J, with 7 bases between. DNA of the CDR3: TGTGCCAGCCGGGGGGCTAACTATGGCTACACCTTC. Translating it yields CASRGANYGYTF.

The chain carries TRBV28 and TRBJ2-7, with 10 bases matching TRBD2. CDR1 is MDHEN and CDR2 is SYDVKM in the germline V gene. The length of the CDR3 is 15 residues. V shed 7 bases, J shed 1 base, and the junction held 7 bases outside the gene matches. CDR3 residues: CASTGAGLASYEQYF. The CDR3 nucleotides are TGTGCCAGCACCGGGGCGGGACTAGCGTCCTACGAGCAGTACTTC.

This sequence joins TRBV9 and TRBJ1-1; TRBD1 matches 10 bases. Germline loops: CDR1 SGDLS, CDR2 YYNGEE. The CDR3 is 15 residues long. After removal of 3 bases from V and 4 bases from J, the junction contained 6 bases not matched to a gene. The chain's CDR3 is CASSARGQGTTEAFF. The CDR3 region has the DNA TGTGCCAGCAGCGCTCGGGGACAGGGGACCACTGAAGCTTTCTTT.

The rearrangement joins TRBV15 to TRBJ1-5; 10 bases are a match to TRBD1. Losses at the gene ends were 1 base for V and 4 bases for J; bases not matched to a gene: 1. The CDR3 loop spans 15 amino acids. CDR1 and CDR2 from the germline V gene are LNHNV and YYDKDF (reference sequence). The CDR3: CATSRGDRGNQPQHF. CDR3 nucleotides: TGTGCCACCAGCAGAGGGGACAGGGGAAATCAGCCCCAGCATTTT.

This chain links TRBV5-1 with TRBJ1-3, with TRBD1 identical over 9 bases. Trimming cost V 4 bases and J 2 bases; bases outside gene matches: 4. The CDR3 is 15 amino acids. CDR1 is SGHRS and CDR2 is YFSETQ in the germline V gene. The CDR3 loop is CASSKGTGPGNTIYF. The CDR3 DNA reads as TGCGCCAGCAGCAAAGGGACAGGGCCTGGAAACACCATATATTTT.

This chain joins TRBV19 and TRBJ1-2; TRBD1 matches 10 bases. Germline CDR1 is LNHDA and CDR2 is SQIVND (reference sequence). With 5 bases clipped from V and 4 bases from J, the junction kept 10 bases outside the gene matches. The CDR3 sequence is 16 residues long. The chain's CDR3 is CASSLSGTGDGYGYTF. CDR3 DNA: TGTGCCAGTAGTCTCTCCGGGACAGGGGATGGCTATGGCTACACCTTC.

Remarks on this clone: Sequence at one end of the junction differs from germline and may be a read error. The CDR3 DNA reads as TGTGCTAGCAGCTTACAGGGTGGCACTGAAGCTTTCTTT. This gives the protein CASSLQGGTEAFF. J is TRBJ1-1 and V is TRBV7-7, with a weak D call TRBD1 (6 bases). Germline CDR1 and CDR2: SSHAT and FNYEAQ (reference sequence). The CDR3 runs 13 residues.

The chain is built from TRBV4-1 and TRBJ1-6; the match to TRBD1 covers 9 bases. The V gene's germline CDR1 is MGHRA and CDR2 YSYEKL. The CDR3 contains 16 residues. The junction had 7 bases not matched to a gene; V was cut back by 0 bases and J by 10 bases. CDR3: CASSQEGDRGLSPLHF. Written as DNA, the CDR3 is TGCGCCAGCAGCCAAGAGGGAGACAGGGGGTTGTCACCCCTCCACTTT.

This chain connects TRBV5-1 to TRBJ1-1; D is possibly TRBD1 (5 bases). The ends were cut back, 0 bases at V and 8 bases at J, with 14 bases in the middle. The CDR3 spans 14 residues. CDR1 is SGHRS and CDR2 is YFSETQ in the germline V gene. Here the CDR3 reads CASSLAAGKSEAFF. The CDR3 bases are TGCGCCAGCAGCTTGGCGGCAGGGAAGAGCGAAGCTTTCTTT.

The gene calls are TRBV7-9 and TRBJ1-4, with D maybe TRBD1 (5 bases). V dropped 2 bases and J dropped 8 bases, with 15 bases sitting between them. This CDR3 spans 15 amino acids. Germline V gives CDR1 SEHNR, CDR2 FQNEAQ (reference sequence). The CDR3 DNA sequence: TGTGCCAGCAGCTTAACCGGGGGAGGGCAAGAAAAACTGTTTTTT. Translating it yields CASSLTGGGQEKLFF.